Below are 22 T cell receptor beta chains sequenced from a single sample in a study of shared clonotypes between healthy human individuals. The assay was immunoSEQ multiplex PCR, and TCRdb's table has in-frame clones only and misses some. The table records around 88,000 clones, 60% to 75% of them present only once. Source material: memory CD8+ T cells sorted from blood. Subset noted: CD45RO+ cells pooled with CCR7-negative TemRA cells. Receptors were obtained from a man younger than 40 in good health.

The rearrangement links TRBV29-1 to TRBJ1-1; D is undetermined. Germline V gives CDR1 SQVTM, CDR2 ANQGSEA. The CDR3 length is 14 residues. V lost 2 bases to trimming and J lost 4 bases, with 14 bases between them. The CDR3 is CSVELSAGFTEAFF. As DNA, the CDR3 is TGCAGCGTTGAACTATCTGCTGGGTTCACTGAAGCTTTCTTT.

Remarks on this clone: Additional DNA sequences in this sample encode the identical CDR3. The genes are TRBV6-4 and TRBJ1-1; D gene uncertain. Germline V lookup: CDR1 MRHNA, CDR2 SNTAGT. CDR3 size: 13 residues. V lost 3 bases to trimming and J lost 2 bases, with 7 bases between them. CDR3 amino acids: CASSEIPNTEAFF. The DNA of the CDR3 is TGTGCCAGCAGTGAGATTCCAAACACTGAAGCTTTCTTT.

The chain recombines TRBV2 with TRBJ1-1; 7 bases are a match to TRBD1. Germline trimming cut 6 bases from V and 3 bases from J; bases unmatched to any gene: 4. The CDR3 is 13 amino acids. Germline V lookup: CDR1 SNHLY, CDR2 FYNNEI. The CDR3 here is CASSSQGDTEAFF. The DNA of the CDR3 is TGTGCCAGCAGCAGCCAGGGGGACACTGAAGCTTTCTTT.

In this sample, this clone turned up many times. The chain employs TRBV9 and TRBJ2-3, with 10 bases lining up with TRBD2. In germline, CDR1 is SGDLS, CDR2 YYNGEE. Germline trimming cut 4 bases from V and 0 bases from J; bases unmatched to any gene: 5. The CDR3 runs to 16 residues. CDR3 in DNA: TGTGCCAGCAGCCCAGGACTAGCGGTTAGCACAGATACGCAGTATTTT. Translation gives CASSPGLAVSTDTQYF.

In the case of this clone: The sample holds other DNA sequences that translate to the same CDR3. This chain joins TRBV30 and TRBJ1-5; 7 bases agree with TRBD1. Unmatched junction bases numbered 2, after V lost 1 base and J lost 5 bases. This CDR3 is built from 13 residues. CDR1 and CDR2 from the germline V gene are GTSNPN and SVGIG (reference sequence). The CDR3 DNA sequence: TGTGCCTGGAGTGGACAGGGCGATCAGCCCCAGCATTTT. Translation: CAWSGQGDQPQHF.

J is TRBJ2-4 and V is TRBV5-4, with 10 bases lining up with TRBD1. Germline V gene lookup returns CDR1 SGHNT and CDR2 YYREEE (reference sequence). Trimming took 4 bases from V and 0 from J; bases not matched to a gene: 4. The CDR3 contains 16 residues. The chain's CDR3 is CASSIGQGVAKNIQYF. The CDR3 DNA sequence: TGTGCCAGCAGCATTGGACAGGGGGTAGCCAAAAACATTCAGTACTTC.

This clone was seen a handful of times. V and J are TRBV9 and TRBJ2-2, with 11 bases identical to TRBD2. This CDR3 has 15 amino acids. Germline values: CDR1 SGDLS, CDR2 YYNGEE. After removal of 4 bases from V and 7 bases from J, the junction contained 6 bases not matched to a gene. The CDR3 sequence is CASSTSGRLGGELFF. DNA of the CDR3: TGTGCCAGCAGCACTAGCGGGAGATTAGGCGGGGAGCTGTTTTTT.

This chain joins TRBV5-1 and TRBJ2-1, with unresolved D. The CDR3 sequence is 14 residues long. From germline, CDR1 is SGHRS and CDR2 YFSETQ. Trimming removed 4 bases at V and 4 bases at J, with 12 bases between. The DNA of the CDR3 is TGCGCCAGCAGCAAGCAAGGGCCATACAATGAGCAGTTCTTC. Its translation is CASSKQGPYNEQFF. The variable domain in full, completed from reference TRBV5-1 and TRBJ2-1, reads KAGVTQTPRYLIKTRGQQVTLSCSPISGHRSVSWYQQTPGQGLQFLFEYFSETQRNKGNFPGRFSGRQFSNSRSEMNVSTLELGDSALYLCASSKQGPYNEQFFGPGTRLTVL.

V is TRBV5-4 and J is TRBJ2-1; TRBD2 matches at 9 bases. The CDR3 is 16 residues long. V lost 0 bases and J lost 3; bases outside the gene matches: 4. The germline CDR1 and CDR2 sequences are SGHNT and YYREEE (reference sequence). The DNA of the CDR3 is TGTGCCAGCAGCTTGGGGGGGACTAGCAACTACAATGAGCAGTTCTTC. Amino acids: CASSLGGTSNYNEQFF.

This clone was counted only a few times. The V gene is TRBV4-1, the J gene TRBJ2-3; D is possibly TRBD1 (6 bases). The V and J ends lost 2 bases and 0 bases respectively, with 12 bases between them. The CDR3 has 16 residues. Germline V gene lookup returns CDR1 MGHRA and CDR2 YSYEKL. Here the CDR3 reads CASSQRTVTSTDTQYF. CDR3 nucleotide sequence: TGCGCCAGCAGCCAACGGACAGTTACTAGCACAGATACGCAGTATTTT.

The chain couples TRBV2 to TRBJ2-5, with D perhaps TRBD1 (5 bases). CDR3 length: 13 residues. V was pared by 4 bases and J by 5 bases, with 11 bases between. Germline CDR1 and CDR2: SNHLY and FYNNEI. The CDR3 DNA reads TGTGCCAGCAGTGTGATAGGGGTGGAGACCCAGTACTTC. It encodes CASSVIGVETQYF. The complete variable domain, with remaining parts taken from reference TRBV2 and TRBJ2-5, reads EPEVTQTPSHQVTQMGQEVILRCVPISNHLYFYWYRQILGQKVEFLVSFYNNEISEKSEIFDDQFSVERPDGSNFTLKIRSTKLEDSAMYFCASSVIGVETQYFGPGTRLLVL.

This chain connects TRBV2 to TRBJ2-1; 7 positions agree with TRBD2. V gave up 7 bases and J gave up 9 bases; unmatched junction bases: 3. Germline CDR1 is SNHLY and CDR2 is FYNNEI. This CDR3 comprises 11 residues. CDR3 in amino acids: CASTAGVEQFF. The CDR3 DNA sequence: TGTGCCAGCACGGCGGGAGTTGAGCAGTTCTTC.

The V gene is TRBV4-1, the J gene TRBJ2-5; D might be TRBD1 or TRBD2, each matching 5 bases. CDR1 is MGHRA and CDR2 is YSYEKL in the germline V gene. Trimming cost V 1 base and J 1 base, with 10 bases left between them. This CDR3 contains 15 residues. The CDR3, as DNA: TGCGCCAGCAGCCAAGCCTACGGGACCCAAGAGACCCAGTACTTC. Encoded protein: CASSQAYGTQETQYF.

The gene calls are TRBV9 and TRBJ2-5; 9 bases agree with TRBD1. CDR3 size: 15 residues. V trimming: 3 bases; J trimming: 4 bases; junction bases outside the gene matches: 7. CDR1 SGDLS and CDR2 YYNGEE come from the germline V gene. Here the CDR3 reads CASSDGQGFRETQYF. Written as DNA, the CDR3 is TGTGCCAGCAGCGACGGACAGGGGTTCCGAGAGACCCAGTACTTC.

V usage is TRBV11-3 and J usage is TRBJ2-2; D is uncertain. V was trimmed by 5 bases and J by 6 bases, leaving 7 bases between them. CDR1 and CDR2 (germline): SGHNT, YENEEA. The CDR3 has 12 amino acids. This CDR3 is CASSPRAGELFF. The DNA for the CDR3 is TGTGCCAGCAGCCCCCGGGCCGGGGAGCTGTTTTTT.

The chain recombines TRBV5-6 with TRBJ2-7, with D possibly TRBD1 on 6 matching bases. CDR3 length equals 14 residues. V was clipped by 5 bases and J by 7 bases, with 19 bases between them. Germline V gene lookup returns CDR1 SGHDT and CDR2 YYEEEE. Here the CDR3 reads CASSGGLGMREQYF. The CDR3 DNA reads as TGTGCCAGCAGTGGGGGCTTAGGGATGAGAGAGCAGTACTTC.

This CDR3 is CASSSRQGNYGYTF. CDR3 coding DNA: TGTGCCAGCAGCTCTAGACAGGGGAATTATGGCTACACCTTC. This chain joins TRBV5-6 and TRBJ1-2; TRBD1 aligns across 8 bases. CDR3 size: 14 residues. Germline V gene data show CDR1 as SGHDT and CDR2 as YYEEEE. The J segment lost 5 bases and the V segment lost 3 bases, leaving 6 bases of the junction unmatched.

The J gene is TRBJ1-4, the V gene TRBV6-6; TRBD1 agrees at 8 bases. The J segment lost 5 bases and the V segment lost 6 bases, leaving 8 bases of the junction unmatched. CDR1 MNHNY and CDR2 SVGAGI come from the germline V gene (reference sequence). The CDR3 has 15 amino acids. The CDR3 coding sequence is TGTGCCAGCAGGCCAAGGACAGGGCGGAATGAAAAACTGTTTTTT. Translated, it gives CASRPRTGRNEKLFF.

The chain links TRBV7-9 to TRBJ2-1; the D gene is possibly TRBD1 (6 bases). The germline gives CDR1 SEHNR, CDR2 FQNEAQ (reference sequence). Trimming took off 3 bases at V and 0 bases at J, with 9 bases between the two ends. The CDR3 consists of 15 residues. DNA of the CDR3: TGTGCCAGCAGCTTCAGGGGCGACTCCTACAATGAGCAGTTCTTC. It encodes CASSFRGDSYNEQFF.

The V and J genes are TRBV5-1 and TRBJ2-7; D not resolved. In germline, CDR1 is SGHRS, CDR2 YFSETQ. The CDR3 length is 13 residues. V lost 0 bases and J 5 bases, leaving 9 bases between the germline ends. The DNA for the CDR3 is TGCGCCAGCAGCTTGGGGGGTGCTGACGAGCAGTACTTC. Translated: CASSLGGADEQYF. Drawing the rest from reference TRBV5-1 and TRBJ2-7, the complete variable domain is KAGVTQTPRYLIKTRGQQVTLSCSPISGHRSVSWYQQTPGQGLQFLFEYFSETQRNKGNFPGRFSGRQFSNSRSEMNVSTLELGDSALYLCASSLGGADEQYFGPGTRLTVT.

The V gene is TRBV13, the J gene TRBJ2-1, with 11 bases aligning to TRBD2. V dropped 7 bases and J dropped 6; count of bases not matched to a gene: 8. CDR3 length equals 15 residues. Germline-derived CDR1 and CDR2 are PRHDT and FYEKMQ (reference sequence). The CDR3 sequence is CASTRRTSGFNEQFF. The CDR3 DNA reads as TGTGCCAGCACCAGGAGGACTAGCGGGTTCAATGAGCAGTTCTTC.

V usage is TRBV2 and J usage is TRBJ2-3; D possibly corresponds to TRBD1 (5 bases). CDR1 and CDR2 (germline): SNHLY, FYNNEI. The CDR3 has 17 amino acids. Trimming removed 3 bases at V and 0 bases at J, with 16 bases between. The CDR3 coding sequence is TGTGCCAGCAGTGACGCGGTGGGGCTCGGGAGCACAGATACGCAGTATTTT. Translating gives CASSDAVGLGSTDTQYF. Supplemented by reference TRBV2 and TRBJ2-3, the full variable domain reads EPEVTQTPSHQVTQMGQEVILRCVPISNHLYFYWYRQILGQKVEFLVSFYNNEISEKSEIFDDQFSVERPDGSNFTLKIRSTKLEDSAMYFCASSDAVGLGSTDTQYFGPGTRLTVL.